This TCR beta chain was sequenced during a study of T-cell reconstitution after alpha-beta-depleted transplantation in children. Per the germline V gene, CDR1 is MNHEY and CDR2 is SMNVEV (reference sequence). V shed 8 bases and J shed 1 base, with 15 bases lying between them. This CDR3 is 14 amino acids long. Preparing the TCRbeta library involved the use of unique molecular identifiers. TCRdb reprocessed the PCR reads with MiXCR, giving one entry per CDR3 protein. The sample contains 450,000 to 600,000 distinct CDR3 sequences, 32% of which appear only once. The sample here was PBMCs from the stem cell graft donor, taken from the stem cell graft. This receptor was identified in a human donor who donated a stem cell graft to a child with aplastic anemia. This chain connects TRBV27 to TRBJ2-7; no clear D gene. CDR3 bases: TGTGCCAGCCAAAACGGGTGGAATTCCTACGAGCAGTACTTC. Encoded protein: CASQNGWNSYEQYF.